The TCR beta chain described here comes from a study of CD8+ T cells in alopecia areata (dated by TCRdb to between 2017 and 2018). With regard to the full study: The treated patients took part in an open-label pilot trial in which moderate-to-severe alopecia areata was treated with oral tofacitinib at 5 to 10 mg twice daily. Patients stayed on tofacitinib for 6 to 18 months and then had 6 months of follow-up off drug so that delayed response and recurrence could be assessed. For the treated patients, the SALT score, which quantifies what percentage of scalp surface area is affected, served as the measure of disease severity. High-throughput TCRbeta sequencing was used to examine T cell clonal expansion in alopecia areata in both the C3H/HeJ mouse model and human patients. Scalp tissue and sorted CD4+ and CD8+ peripheral blood T cells from patchy and totalis/universalis alopecia areata patients and from healthy controls were covered by human TCRbeta sequencing. Patients on tofacitinib were biopsied at baseline and after 4 and 24 weeks of treatment, and several of the patients also had a later scalp biopsy. Scalp clonality was compared among normal scalp (n=4), patchy alopecia areata scalp (n=8), and alopecia totalis/universalis scalp (n=8). RNA was obtained with the PAXgene miRNA kit for fixed scalp, the miRNeasy kit for PBMCs, and the RNeasy kit for mouse skin. TCRbeta CDR3 regions were amplified by immunoSEQ multiplex PCR using 35 Vbeta forward and 13 Jbeta reverse primers.

The time point label, read with the paper, signifies: around 29 days on oral tofacitinib. The sample's treatment or condition label, decoded: oral pan-JAK inhibitor, 5-10 mg twice daily. Lesional scalp punch biopsies and peripheral blood were collected from alopecia areata patients. PBMCs were isolated by density centrifugation and stained for CD3, CD4 and CD8, after which CD4+ and CD8+ T cells were sorted on a FACSAria. As concerns this clone: Its antigen target is currently unknown. No base quality information exists; no much larger clone differs at one position.

Libraries were prepared through the immunoSEQ multiplex PCR assay. RNA was extracted from all samples and reverse transcribed into cDNA, which served as template for TCR sequencing. First-strand cDNA was synthesized with SuperScript III using a 2:1 mix of oligo-dT and random hexamers. Amplification bias was assessed with a synthetic immune receptor repertoire, and residual bias was removed computationally. In the paper's pipeline: Raw reads were preprocessed to remove errors, and CDR3 was defined by IMGT conventions from the conserved cysteine to phenylalanine. Clonality was calculated as 1 minus Shannon entropy normalized by log2 of the number of productive unique TCRs. Whether scalp clones were CD4 or CD8 was inferred by matching scalp TCRbeta sequences against CD4 and CD8 repertoires sorted from blood. Entries here come from immuneACCESS through TCRdb and include only in-frame sequences with V and J called. Some clones fail to appear in such tables; in the studies checked, an unresolved V gene covers under half of the shortfall, and the cause of the remainder is unknown. V and J calls and clone size come straight from that table; D and trimming were deduced from the DNA. Within this sample are some 150,000 clones, with 65% to 90% of them counted one time only. About 25% of the sample goes to the ten largest clones.

Study-wide conclusions, independent of this receptor: Many expanded lesional clones were found to persist in scalp and blood during tofacitinib treatment, and relapse after treatment cessation may be partly explained by this persistence. Compared with normal scalp, lesional scalp, particularly in alopecia totalis/universalis, had higher clonality and more expanded CD8+ clones, which suggests antigenic drive. The treated cohort was small, with a single nonresponder, so links between baseline CD8+ expansion and response need larger studies. Tofacitinib significantly decreased scalp clonality and the number of expanded CD8+ clones among the top 100 scalp clones. Resident alphabeta T cells in normal human skin are also sequenced, complicating scalp TCR repertoire analysis, unlike mouse skin dominated by gammadelta T cells. TCR sequences shared between patients were less clear than in mice, possibly partly because of HLA diversity in the patient population.

Counted from cysteine to phenylalanine, this CDR3 has 13 amino acids. Here the CDR3 DNA is all that survives: 39 bases in frame from base 1. Per the germline V gene (reference sequence), LNHDA is the CDR1 and SQIVND is the CDR2. Cut back by 6 bases and 0 bases, the V and J ends lie 5 bases apart. The chain couples TRBV19 to TRBJ1-4, with an unclear D gene assignment. This TCR was recovered from a human donor with alopecia areata. Specimen: CD8+ T cells sorted from blood, collected at week 4, from a patient treated with tofacitinib. At the DNA level, the sequence is TGTGCCAGTAGACATTCAACTAATGAAAAACTGTTTTTT. It specifies CASRHSTNEKLFF.